Shown below are 6 T cell receptor beta chains from a single sample sequenced in a study of blood T cell repertoires in COVID-19. Generated by immunoSEQ multiplex PCR, the TCRdb table keeps only in-frame clones and is missing some. The sample consists of some 42,000 clones, roughly 92% of them appearing once. Sequencing was carried out using peripheral blood. These receptors were taken from a man in his fifties with active COVID-19.

The CDR3 here is CASRDRPTEAFF. CDR3 bases: TGTGCCAGCCGGGACAGGCCCACTGAAGCTTTCTTT. The chain links TRBV21-1 to TRBJ1-1; the D call of TRBD1 is as the table states it, not checked on the DNA. TRBV21-1 is tagged as a pseudogene. The CDR3 length is 12 residues.

The chain carries TRBV28 and TRBJ2-1; TRBD2 agrees at 10 bases. The CDR3 covers 15 residues. CDR1 MDHEN and CDR2 SYDVKM come from the germline V gene. J was trimmed by 6 bases and V by 5 bases; bases with no gene match: 7. The CDR3 reads CASSLGVAGGNEQFF. CDR3 nucleotides: TGTGCCAGCAGTCTCGGGGTAGCGGGAGGCAATGAGCAGTTCTTC.

The chain links TRBV28 to TRBJ2-7; possible D gene TRBD2, 5 bases. Germline V CDR1 and CDR2: MDHEN, SYDVKM. Trimming removed 3 bases from V and 3 bases from J, with 12 bases in between. CDR3 length: 14 residues. Written as DNA, the CDR3 is TGTGCCAGCAGTTTGGAACTAGTATACTACGAGCAGTACTTC. This translates into CASSLELVYYEQYF. The entire variable domain, with the rest obtained from reference TRBV28 and TRBJ2-7, is as follows: DVKVTQSSRYLVKRTGEKVFLECVQDMDHENMFWYRQDPGLGLRLIYFSYDVKMKEKGDIPEGYSVSREKKERFSLILESASTNQTSMYLCASSLELVYYEQYFGPGTRLTVT.

The J gene is TRBJ2-2, the V gene TRBV18; 12 nucleotides line up with TRBD2. V lost 4 bases, J lost 6 bases, and 6 bases stayed unmatched. Germline lookup yields CDR1 KGHSH and CDR2 LQKENI. The CDR3 covers 16 residues. The CDR3 protein is CASSLWTSGIPGELFF. The CDR3 DNA follows: TGTGCCAGCTCACTCTGGACTAGCGGGATCCCCGGGGAGCTGTTTTTT. Full variable domain (outside the CDR3, taken from reference TRBV18 and TRBJ2-2): NAGVMQNPRHLVRRRGQEARLRCSPMKGHSHVYWYRQLPEEGLKFMVYLQKENIIDESGMPKERFSAEFPKEGPSILRIQQVVRGDSAAYFCASSLWTSGIPGELFFGEGSRLTVL.

The V gene is TRBV7-8, the J gene TRBJ2-3; tentative D call: TRBD1 (6 bases). Germline V gene sequence: CDR1 SGHVS, CDR2 FQNEAQ. The germline V and J ends were trimmed by 5 bases and 3 bases, with 18 bases remaining between them. The CDR3 is made up of 16 amino acids. CDR3 amino acids: CASSIQVGRGTDTQYF. DNA of the CDR3: TGTGCCAGCAGCATCCAAGTCGGCAGGGGAACAGATACGCAGTATTTT.

The J gene is TRBJ2-2, the V gene TRBV3-1 (or the pseudogene TRBV3-2); D is possibly TRBD2 (6 bases). Germline lookup yields CDR1 LGHDT and CDR2 YNNKEL (reference sequence). V shed 1 base and J shed 5 bases, with 8 bases lying between them. The CDR3 has 14 residues. The CDR3 sequence: CASSQGTKTGELFF. Written as DNA, the CDR3 is TGTGCCAGCAGCCAAGGGACTAAAACCGGGGAGCTGTTTTTT.